Listed here are 27 T cell receptor beta chains from one sample, sequenced in a study of blood T cell repertoires in COVID-19 (dated by TCRdb to the early 2020s). The library was made by the immunoSEQ multiplex PCR assay. TCRdb re-hosts the immuneACCESS table, in-frame sequences only. Its copies lack some clones; in the studies checked, an unresolved V gene accounts for under half of them, and the cause for the rest is not known. Within this sample are about 200,000 clones, with around 83% of them counted one time only. The top ten clonotypes cover under 15% of the sample. Specimen: peripheral blood. All receptors derive from a human donor in a cohort sampled during active COVID-19.

V gene TRBV28 combines with J gene TRBJ2-7, with 15 bases matching TRBD2. Germline loops: CDR1 MDHEN, CDR2 SYDVKM. The CDR3 sequence is 14 residues long. Trimming cost V 5 bases and J 4 bases; bases outside gene matches: 0. The DNA for the CDR3 is TGTGCCAGCAGTGGGACTAGCGGGAGGTACGAGCAGTACTTC. This translates into CASSGTSGRYEQYF.

The chain carries TRBV10-3 and TRBJ2-1, with 12 bases lining up with TRBD1. V was pared by 10 bases and J by 8 bases, with 12 bases of the junction left unmatched. Germline V gene lookup returns CDR1 ENHRY and CDR2 SYGVKD. CDR3 length equals 15 residues. The CDR3 sequence is CANRAGQGAKYEQFF. Written as DNA, the CDR3 is TGTGCCAACCGAGCGGGACAGGGGGCTAAGTATGAGCAGTTCTTC.

This clone was seen a single time. V usage is TRBV3-1 (or the pseudogene TRBV3-2) and J usage is TRBJ2-4; the match to TRBD2 covers 8 bases. Germline trimming cut 0 bases from V and 3 bases from J; bases unmatched to any gene: 13. CDR3 length equals 19 residues. Germline lookup yields CDR1 LGHDT and CDR2 YNNKEL (reference sequence). Here the CDR3 reads CASSQDLIGREEDKNIQYF. The CDR3 DNA sequence: TGTGCCAGCAGCCAAGATCTTATCGGGCGGGAGGAGGACAAAAACATTCAGTACTTC.

The chain carries TRBV28 and TRBJ2-7; 9 nucleotides match TRBD2. Trimming cost V 5 bases and J 0 bases; bases outside gene matches: 2. CDR3 length: 14 residues. CDR1 and CDR2 (germline): MDHEN, SYDVKM. The CDR3 DNA sequence: TGTGCCAGCAGTGAAGCGGGGGGCTCCTACGAGCAGTACTTC. It specifies CASSEAGGSYEQYF.

V usage is TRBV7-2 and J usage is TRBJ1-2; D may be TRBD1 (6 bases). The length of the CDR3 is 13 residues. The germline V gene has CDR1 SGHTA and CDR2 FQGNSA. The V end lost 2 bases, the J end lost 6 bases, and 10 bases lay between the germline ends. The CDR3 protein is CASSLSPGDGYTF. CDR3 coding DNA: TGTGCCAGCAGCTTATCCCCAGGGGATGGCTACACCTTC. Supplemented by reference TRBV7-2 and TRBJ1-2, the full variable domain reads GAGVSQSPSNKVTEKGKDVELRCDPISGHTALYWYRQSLGQGLEFLIYFQGNSAPDKSGLPSDRFSAERTGGSVSTLTIQRTQQEDSAVYLCASSLSPGDGYTFGSGTRLTVV.

This clone was recorded once. The V gene is TRBV27, the J gene TRBJ1-1; D gene ambiguous. CDR1 is MNHEY, CDR2 SMNVEV, per germline (reference sequence). Trimming took 6 bases from V and 1 from J, leaving 12 bases between them. CDR3 size: 14 residues. The CDR3 DNA reads TGTGCCAGCAGCCTCGGACTTGCGAACACTGAAGCTTTCTTT. The encoded protein is CASSLGLANTEAFF.

This chain uses TRBV7-2 with TRBJ1-2; TRBD1 matches at 8 bases. CDR1 SGHTA and CDR2 FQGNSA come from the germline V gene. With V trimmed by 4 bases and J by 0 bases, 4 bases remained unmatched. The CDR3 totals 15 residues. CDR3 residues: CASSSRDRPNYGYTF. CDR3 DNA sequence: TGTGCCAGCAGCTCCCGGGACAGGCCTAACTATGGCTACACCTTC.

This chain joins TRBV5-6 and TRBJ2-1; 10 bases are shared with TRBD2. CDR3 size: 19 residues. Germline lookup yields CDR1 SGHDT and CDR2 YYEEEE. With V trimmed by 2 bases and J by 1 base, 12 bases remained unmatched. The CDR3 DNA sequence: TGTGCCAGCAGCTTACTCGGACAGAGGACTAGCGGATCCTACAATGAGCAGTTCTTC. It yields the protein CASSLLGQRTSGSYNEQFF.

The chain carries TRBV2 and TRBJ2-7, with 8 bases that match TRBD2. CDR3 length equals 14 residues. Trimming removed 5 bases from V and 6 bases from J; junction bases left unmatched: 9. Germline CDR1 SNHLY, CDR2 FYNNEI. The CDR3: CASSSISGRGEQYF. CDR3 in DNA: TGTGCCAGCAGTTCCATCAGCGGGAGAGGCGAGCAGTACTTC.

This chain links TRBV3-1 (or the pseudogene TRBV3-2) with TRBJ2-5; possibly TRBD1 for D (6 bases). The germline V and J ends were trimmed by 1 base and 10 bases, with 16 bases remaining between them. Germline CDR1 LGHDT, CDR2 YNNKEL (reference sequence). The CDR3 extends over 14 amino acids. The CDR3, as DNA: TGTGCCAGCAGCCAAGGTCGCAGCCCAGGGGTCCAGTACTTC. Amino acids: CASSQGRSPGVQYF.

The rearrangement links TRBV25-1 to TRBJ2-3; D is undetermined. Germline V CDR1 and CDR2: MGHDK, SYGVNS. Trimming removed 1 base at V and 0 bases at J, with 11 bases between. The CDR3 is 16 residues long. For the CDR3, the DNA is TGTGCCAGCAGTGAATCCAGGATTTCTAGCACAGATACGCAGTATTTT. The encoded protein is CASSESRISSTDTQYF. The full variable domain, completed using reference TRBV25-1 and TRBJ2-3, is EADIYQTPRYLVIGTGKKITLECSQTMGHDKMYWYQQDPGMELHLIHYSYGVNSTEKGDLSSESTVSRIRTEHFPLTLESARPSHTSQYLCASSESRISSTDTQYFGPGTRLTVL.

This clone came up a few times. The CDR3 DNA is TGCAGCGTTAATAGCGGGACGGCCTACGAGCAGTACTTC. Translating gives CSVNSGTAYEQYF. The J gene is TRBJ2-7, the V gene TRBV29-1; 8 nucleotides match TRBD2. CDR1 and CDR2 (germline): SQVTM, ANQGSEA. Losses at the gene ends were 5 bases for V and 2 bases for J; bases not matched to a gene: 5. This CDR3 spans 13 amino acids.

The chain has TRBV30 and TRBJ1-2; tentative D call: TRBD1 (5 bases). The CDR3 is 15 amino acids. Germline values: CDR1 GTSNPN, CDR2 SVGIG (reference sequence). V dropped 3 bases and J dropped 4 bases, with 18 bases sitting between them. As DNA, the CDR3 is TGTGCCTGGAGCGTCTGGGGGGGGATGGGCTATGGCTACACCTTC. Its translation: CAWSVWGGMGYGYTF.

The V gene is TRBV2, the J gene TRBJ2-7, with 10 bases aligning to TRBD1. The CDR3 contains 15 residues. Germline-derived CDR1 and CDR2 are SNHLY and FYNNEI. The ends lost 6 bases at V and 5 bases at J; junction bases unmatched: 10. The chain's CDR3 is CASRAPGQGSDEQYF. CDR3 DNA sequence: TGTGCCAGCAGAGCTCCGGGACAGGGGTCGGACGAGCAGTACTTC.

This chain uses TRBV18 with TRBJ1-2, with 10 nucleotides matching TRBD1. V dropped 1 base and J dropped 4; count of bases not matched to a gene: 6. Germline V lookup: CDR1 KGHSH, CDR2 LQKENI. CDR3 length equals 16 residues. Here the CDR3 reads CASSPRRDRGIYGYTF. As DNA, the CDR3 is TGTGCCAGCTCACCACGCCGGGACAGGGGTATCTATGGCTACACCTTC.

This chain connects TRBV6-4 to TRBJ1-1; the match to TRBD1 covers 7 bases. The germline V gene has CDR1 MRHNA and CDR2 SNTAGT. The CDR3 totals 13 residues. V was pared by 3 bases and J by 8 bases, with 6 bases of the junction left unmatched. CDR3 in amino acids: CASSDPSTGEAFF. CDR3 bases: TGTGCCAGCAGTGATCCGTCGACAGGGGAAGCTTTCTTT.

The chain recombines TRBV6-6 with TRBJ1-5; 7 nucleotides line up with TRBD1. CDR1 MNHNY and CDR2 SVGAGI come from the germline V gene (reference sequence). The V gene end was trimmed by 2 bases and the J gene end by 0 bases; junction bases not matched to a gene: 4. The CDR3 runs 16 residues. CDR3 loop: CASSYTTGYSNQPQHF. As DNA, the CDR3 is TGTGCCAGCAGTTACACGACAGGGTATAGCAATCAGCCCCAGCATTTT.

This chain links TRBV5-1 with TRBJ1-4; 10 positions match TRBD1. J gave up 10 bases and V 4 bases, and 13 bases lay outside the gene matches. Germline CDR1 and CDR2: SGHRS and YFSETQ. This CDR3 has 16 residues. In DNA, the CDR3 is TGCGCCAGCAGCCGAGCGTCCGGGACAGGGGCAGGAAAACTGTTTTTT. Translated: CASSRASGTGAGKLFF.

The chain couples TRBV5-1 to TRBJ1-6; no clear D gene. Germline loops: CDR1 SGHRS, CDR2 YFSETQ. This CDR3 contains 14 residues. The V and J ends lost 4 bases and 5 bases respectively, with 10 bases between them. This CDR3 reads CASSVPGNNSPLHF. In nucleotides, the CDR3 is TGCGCCAGCAGCGTTCCGGGGAATAATTCACCCCTCCACTTT.

This chain links TRBV11-3 with TRBJ2-1; no definite D call. The germline V gene has CDR1 SGHNT and CDR2 YENEEA. Trimming removed 1 base at V and 6 bases at J, with 7 bases between. The CDR3 spans 13 residues. CDR3 sequence (DNA): TGTGCCAGCAGCTTAGGAGAGGCCAATGAGCAGTTCTTC. Amino acids: CASSLGEANEQFF.

This chain connects TRBV28 to TRBJ1-1; 7 positions agree with TRBD1. The CDR3 runs 16 residues. The V segment lost 7 bases and the J segment 9 bases; nucleotides outside the gene matches: 20. Germline V CDR1 and CDR2: MDHEN, SYDVKM. CDR3 loop: CASNGRGRGTRGQAFF. In DNA, the CDR3 is TGTGCCAGCAATGGTAGGGGGCGAGGGACGCGAGGCCAAGCTTTCTTT.

This sequence joins TRBV4-2 and TRBJ2-7, with D perhaps matching TRBD1 (7 bases). The germline gives CDR1 LGHNA, CDR2 YNFKEQ. Deletions cut 0 bases from V and 5 bases from J, with 11 bases between. The CDR3 spans 14 residues. The CDR3 nucleotides read TGTGCCAGCAGCCAAGACAGGGGGGACGACGAGCAGTACTTC. Residues: CASSQDRGDDEQYF.

This clone was observed a handful of times. The V and J genes are TRBV28 and TRBJ1-5, with D possibly TRBD1 on 5 matching bases. The CDR3 loop spans 16 amino acids. Germline CDR1 MDHEN, CDR2 SYDVKM. V dropped 1 base and J dropped 3 bases, with 13 bases sitting between them. DNA for the CDR3: TGTGCCAGCAGTTTATTGCAAGGGGTCGACAATCAGCCCCAGCATTTT. Its translation: CASSLLQGVDNQPQHF. The full variable domain, its missing parts supplied by reference TRBV28 and TRBJ1-5, is DVKVTQSSRYLVKRTGEKVFLECVQDMDHENMFWYRQDPGLGLRLIYFSYDVKMKEKGDIPEGYSVSREKKERFSLILESASTNQTSMYLCASSLLQGVDNQPQHFGDGTRLSIL.

The V gene is TRBV3-1 (or the pseudogene TRBV3-2), the J gene TRBJ1-1; D uncertain. The CDR3 sequence is 13 residues long. V lost 3 bases to trimming and J lost 1 base, with 6 bases between them. Germline V gene lookup returns CDR1 LGHDT and CDR2 YNNKEL (reference sequence). CDR3 in DNA: TGTGCCAGCAGCCAGGGGAGGAACACTGAAGCTTTCTTT. Protein: CASSQGRNTEAFF.

This clone has only a few counts. The same CDR3 can be traced to other DNA sequences in this sample. The genes are TRBV5-1 and TRBJ2-1; TRBD2 agrees at 8 bases. Trimming at V came to 1 base and at J to 1 base, leaving 7 bases not matched to a gene. The CDR3 contains 17 residues. The V gene's germline CDR1 is SGHRS and CDR2 YFSETQ. The CDR3 sequence: CASSLIAGGGSYNEQFF. The CDR3 coding sequence is TGCGCCAGCAGCTTGATTGCGGGCGGGGGGTCCTACAATGAGCAGTTCTTC.

The chain recombines TRBV28 with TRBJ1-4; D is unclear. CDR3 length: 13 residues. The V end lost 7 bases, the J end lost 6 bases, and 12 bases lay between the germline ends. Germline V lookup: CDR1 MDHEN, CDR2 SYDVKM. CDR3 bases: TGTGCCAGCACCCACCTCCAGGATGAAAAACTGTTTTTT. This translates into CASTHLQDEKLFF.

The V call is TRBV28, the J call TRBJ2-5; tentative D call: TRBD2 (6 bases). CDR3 length equals 15 residues. CDR1 is MDHEN, CDR2 SYDVKM, per germline. V lost 6 bases and J lost 3, with 17 bases in between. DNA for the CDR3: TGTGCCAGCAGGCGTCGGAGCGGGCTAAAAGAGACCCAGTACTTC. It translates to CASRRRSGLKETQYF.